The 20 T cell receptor beta chains in this list originate from one sample, sequenced in a study of memory CD4+ T cells and cytomegalovirus serostatus (dated 2019 in TCRdb). The method behind the library was the immunoSEQ multiplex PCR assay. TCRdb mirrors the immuneACCESS table, restricted to in-frame sequences. Some clones are absent from its copies; in checked studies, under half trace to an unresolved V gene, and the reason for the others is unknown. For this sample there are tens of thousands of clones; approximately 77% appear just once. The ten largest clones add up to around 0.5% of the sample. A FACSAria II was used to sort memory CD4+ T cells, defined as single viable CD3+CD4+CD8-CD45RO+ cells. The sequenced sample was memory CD4+ T cells from blood. The receptors stem from an adult in good health and CMV-seronegative. Some clones in this sample may be carry-over from other donors' samples.

The chain joins TRBV10-3 to TRBJ2-5; D unresolved. The CDR3 covers 15 residues. V was trimmed by 4 bases and J by 5 bases, leaving 17 bases between them. Germline lookup yields CDR1 ENHRY and CDR2 SYGVKD. The CDR3 nucleotides read TGTGCCATCAGTGGCAACGGGTACAGTGGGGAGACCCAGTACTTC. This encodes CAISGNGYSGETQYF.

The chain combines TRBV6-8 with TRBJ2-7, with D perhaps matching TRBD1 (8 bases). Germline V gene data show CDR1 as MNHGY and CDR2 as SAAAGT. V gave up 2 bases and J gave up 2 bases, with 19 bases separating them. The CDR3 runs 17 residues. In nucleotides, the CDR3 is TGTGCCAGCAGTTACCTGATAACAGGGGGGGTAACCTACGAGCAGTACTTC. Its translation: CASSYLITGGVTYEQYF.

As concerns this clone: Within the sample, other DNA sequences also encode this same CDR3. The chain employs TRBV27 and TRBJ2-7; D is perhaps TRBD2 (6 bases). With 0 bases removed from V and 1 base from J, the gap between germline ends came to 10 bases. Germline V gives CDR1 MNHEY, CDR2 SMNVEV (reference sequence). CDR3 length: 15 amino acids. CDR3 in DNA: TGTGCCAGCAGTTTATCGATTCGGGGGTCCTACGAGCAGTACTTC. Its translation: CASSLSIRGSYEQYF.

The chain recombines TRBV19 with TRBJ1-2; D perhaps matches TRBD1 (6 bases). Germline CDR1 LNHDA, CDR2 SQIVND (reference sequence). The CDR3 sequence is 13 residues long. The V end was cut by 4 bases, the J end by 4 bases, with 10 bases between. DNA of the CDR3: TGTGCCAGTAGTACTACAGGGAGCTATGGCTACACCTTC. Amino acid sequence: CASSTTGSYGYTF.

As DNA, the CDR3 is TGTGCCAGCAGCGATATGGGAGGGGACACTGAAGCTTTCTTT. It is translated as CASSDMGGDTEAFF. The chain uses TRBV7-3 and TRBJ1-1; maybe TRBD1 (5 bases). The V gene's germline CDR1 is SGHTA and CDR2 FQGTGA. The V end lost 5 bases, the J end lost 3 bases, and 13 bases lay between the germline ends. The CDR3 totals 14 residues.

The genes are TRBV9 and TRBJ2-5; TRBD1 might be the D (5 bases). The CDR3 length is 15 residues. V shed 0 bases and J shed 3 bases, with 12 bases lying between them. The germline gives CDR1 SGDLS, CDR2 YYNGEE. The CDR3 spells CASSVGWQDKETQYF. CDR3 in DNA: TGTGCCAGCAGCGTAGGATGGCAGGACAAAGAGACCCAGTACTTC.

This sequence joins TRBV12-5 and TRBJ1-2; D might be TRBD1 (5 bases). This CDR3 contains 12 residues. V lost 5 bases to trimming and J lost 2 bases, with 6 bases between them. Germline V gene data show CDR1 as LGHNT and CDR2 as FRNRAP. The CDR3 DNA reads TGTGCTAGTGGTCCAGGGAACTATGGCTACACCTTC. It translates to CASGPGNYGYTF.

This chain uses TRBV4-3 with TRBJ2-5, with TRBD1 matching 7 bases. There are 16 residues in the CDR3. Per the germline V gene, CDR1 is LGHNA and CDR2 is YSLEER. With V trimmed by 0 bases and J by 1 base, 5 bases remained unmatched. CDR3 DNA: TGCGCCAGCAGCCAAGATCTGGGGACAGTCCAAGAGACCCAGTACTTC. Its translation: CASSQDLGTVQETQYF.

This clone appeared once. The V gene is TRBV30, the J gene TRBJ2-5; 8 nucleotides align to TRBD1. The CDR3 is made up of 12 amino acids. CDR1 GTSNPN and CDR2 SVGIG come from the germline V gene (reference sequence). Trimming cost V 5 bases and J 5 bases; bases outside gene matches: 4. This chain's CDR3 is CAWSGGGETQYF. DNA of the CDR3: TGTGCCTGGTCAGGGGGCGGCGAGACCCAGTACTTC.

This chain uses TRBV5-1 with TRBJ1-1; no clear D gene. The CDR3 covers 13 residues. Trimming removed 4 bases from V and 1 base from J, with 8 bases in between. CDR1 and CDR2 from the germline V gene are SGHRS and YFSETQ. CDR3 nucleotides: TGCGCCAGCAGCCCCACACCGAACACTGAAGCTTTCTTT. This gives the protein CASSPTPNTEAFF.

The CDR3 region has the DNA TGTGCCAGTAGTATAATTAGGAGCGGGACCCAAAACATTCAGTACTTC. As protein: CASSIIRSGTQNIQYF. V usage is TRBV19 and J usage is TRBJ2-4; 7 nucleotides match TRBD2. The germline CDR1 and CDR2 sequences are LNHDA and SQIVND (reference sequence). The V and J ends lost 2 bases and 5 bases, in that order; junction bases with no gene match: 9. The CDR3 runs 16 residues.

The chain uses TRBV28 and TRBJ1-1; 7 positions match TRBD1. This CDR3 region has 16 residues. CDR1 and CDR2 from the germline V gene are MDHEN and SYDVKM. J lost 1 base, V lost 5 bases, and 10 bases had no gene match. CDR3 region: CASSPGARQGNTEAFF. Here the CDR3 DNA reads TGTGCCAGCAGTCCCGGGGCGAGACAGGGGAACACTGAAGCTTTCTTT.

The chain uses TRBV7-9 and TRBJ2-7, with 7 bases aligning to TRBD1. This CDR3 comprises 15 residues. Germline CDR1 and CDR2: SEHNR and FQNEAQ (reference sequence). J was trimmed by 4 bases and V by 5 bases; bases with no gene match: 11. CDR3 in amino acids: CASSRARDSRYEQYF. The CDR3 nucleotides are TGTGCCAGCAGCAGAGCCCGGGACAGTCGGTACGAGCAGTACTTC.

This sequence joins TRBV19 and TRBJ2-4; TRBD2 might be the D (5 bases). The CDR3 spans 15 residues. Deletions cut 0 bases from V and 6 bases from J, with 12 bases between. Germline CDR1 and CDR2: LNHDA and SQIVND (reference sequence). CDR3 protein: CASSIERGIANIQYF. Written as DNA, the CDR3 is TGTGCCAGTAGTATAGAGCGAGGGATCGCAAACATTCAGTACTTC.

V gene TRBV28 combines with J gene TRBJ2-1, with D uncertain. Germline loops: CDR1 MDHEN, CDR2 SYDVKM. This CDR3 has 15 residues. Trimming pared 9 bases from V and 7 bases from J, leaving 22 bases between. This CDR3 is CASSFRDSLRNEQFF. As DNA, the CDR3 is TGTGCCAGTTCCTTTCGTGACTCCTTGAGGAATGAGCAGTTCTTC.

The genes are TRBV5-5 and TRBJ2-5; 7 bases align to TRBD1. The V and J ends lost 3 bases and 2 bases, in that order; junction bases with no gene match: 10. The CDR3 totals 16 residues. Germline CDR1 SGHKS, CDR2 YYEKEE (reference sequence). In DNA, the CDR3 is TGTGCCAGCAGCTCAACAGGGGCGACACGTCAAGAGACCCAGTACTTC. This codes for CASSSTGATRQETQYF.

This chain uses TRBV15 with TRBJ1-4; no clear D. CDR1 and CDR2 from the germline V gene are LNHNV and YYDKDF (reference sequence). This CDR3 contains 13 residues. V dropped 1 base and J dropped 11 bases, with 11 bases sitting between them. Written as DNA, the CDR3 is TGTGCCACCAGCAGAGTCCCGTCTGGGAAACTGTTTTTT. Translated: CATSRVPSGKLFF.

This sequence joins TRBV6-1 and TRBJ2-6; D is ambiguous. This CDR3 region has 13 residues. Looked up from germline, CDR1 is MNHNS and CDR2 is SASEGT. V was pared by 4 bases and J by 1 base, with 2 bases between. CDR3 protein: CASSGSGANVLTF. CDR3 nucleotide sequence: TGTGCCAGCAGTGGATCTGGGGCCAACGTCCTGACTTTC.

The rearrangement uses TRBV27 and TRBJ2-1; D ambiguous. The CDR3 sequence is 14 residues long. Germline CDR1 MNHEY, CDR2 SMNVEV (reference sequence). Trimming shortened V by 3 bases and J by 4 bases, and 10 bases separated the two germline ends. This chain's CDR3 is CASSLLKQYNEQFF. For the CDR3, the DNA is TGTGCCAGCAGTTTGTTAAAACAGTACAATGAGCAGTTCTTC.

In its sample, this clone was seen once. The rearrangement uses TRBV29-1 and TRBJ2-3, with 7 bases lining up with TRBD2. V was pared by 6 bases and J by 4 bases, with 13 bases of the junction left unmatched. The CDR3 sequence is 15 residues long. CDR1 SQVTM and CDR2 ANQGSEA come from the germline V gene. CDR3 in amino acids: CSVAPGLPSPDTQYF. CDR3 DNA sequence: TGCAGCGTCGCTCCGGGACTACCGAGTCCAGATACGCAGTATTTT.